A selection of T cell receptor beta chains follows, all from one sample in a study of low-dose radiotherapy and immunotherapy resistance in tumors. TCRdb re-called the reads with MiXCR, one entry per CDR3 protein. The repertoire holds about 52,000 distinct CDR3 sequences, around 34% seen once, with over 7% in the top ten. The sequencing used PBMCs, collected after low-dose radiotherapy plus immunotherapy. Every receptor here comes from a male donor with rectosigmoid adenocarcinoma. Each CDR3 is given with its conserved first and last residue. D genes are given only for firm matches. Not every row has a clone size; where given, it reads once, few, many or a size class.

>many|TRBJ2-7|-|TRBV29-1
TGCAGCGCCGACGGAGGCTACGAGCAGTACTTC
CSADGGYEQYF
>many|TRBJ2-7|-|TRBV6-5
TGTGCCAGCAGAGGGGACGGCGTCGCCTACGAGCAGTACTTC
CASRGDGVAYEQYF
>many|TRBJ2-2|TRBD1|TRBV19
TGTGCCAGTAGTATGGAGGACAGGGTTCACACCGGGGAGCTGTTTTTT
CASSMEDRVHTGELFF
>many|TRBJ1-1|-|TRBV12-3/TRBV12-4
TGTGCCAGCACCTTAGCGGGGCTCGGAGCTTTCTTT
CASTLAGLGAFF
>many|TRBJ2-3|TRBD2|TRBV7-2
TGTGCCAGCAGCCCCGGAGGGAGGGCTAGGGGCACAGATACGCAGTATTTT
CASSPGGRARGTDTQYF
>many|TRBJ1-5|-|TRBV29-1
TGCAGCGTGGGGGGAGGCGGGAATCAGCCCCAGCATTTT
CSVGGGGNQPQHF
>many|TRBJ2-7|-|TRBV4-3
TGCGCCAGCAGCCAAGCGCGGGACCGGTACGAGCAGTACTTC
CASSQARDRYEQYF
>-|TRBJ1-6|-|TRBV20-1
TGCAGTGCTAGCAAAGGGGGAAATTCACCCCTCCACTTT
CSASKGGNSPLHF
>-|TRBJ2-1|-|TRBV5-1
TGCGCCAGCAGCCCCCGGGGGAGTCAGGGTGGGGGGGAGCAGTTCTTC
CASSPRGSQGGGEQFF
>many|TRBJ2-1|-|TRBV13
TGTGCCAGCAGCTTAGGGACAGGACGAAACGATGAGCAGTTCTTC
CASSLGTGRNDEQFF
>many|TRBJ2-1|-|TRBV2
TGTGCCAGCAGTGAAGAGAACGGGGGCGAGCAGTTCTTC
CASSEENGGEQFF
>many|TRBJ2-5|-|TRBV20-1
TGCAGTGCTAGAGCGACTCCGGAGACCCAGTACTTC
CSARATPETQYF
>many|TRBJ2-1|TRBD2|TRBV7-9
TGTGCCAGCAGAACTAGCGGGGAATACAATGAGCAGTTCTTC
CASRTSGEYNEQFF
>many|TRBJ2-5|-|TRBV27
TGTGCCAGCAGTTCCGGGGGCGAGACCCAGTACTTC
CASSSGGETQYF
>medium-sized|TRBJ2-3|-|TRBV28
TGTGCCAGCAGTCCCTCGGGTATCACAGATACGCAGTATTTT
CASSPSGITDTQYF
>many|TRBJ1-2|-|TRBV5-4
TGTGCCAGCAGCTTGTTTGGGGGGCAGGGCTACACCTTC
CASSLFGGQGYTF
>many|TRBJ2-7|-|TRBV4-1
TGCGCCAGCAGCCAAGTTAACAGCCAACACTACGAGCAGTACTTC
CASSQVNSQHYEQYF
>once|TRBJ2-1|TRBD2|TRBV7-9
TGTGCCAGCAGCATCGGACTAGCGGGGGGGCGCTCCTACAATGAGCAGTTCTTC
CASSIGLAGGRSYNEQFF
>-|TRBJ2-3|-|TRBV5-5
TGTGCCAGCAACCGTCGGGAAGGGGCAGATACGCAGTATTTT
CASNRREGADTQYF
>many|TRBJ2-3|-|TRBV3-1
TGTGCCAGCAGCCAAGGTTCGCCGATGGAGCACACAGATACGCAGTATTTT
CASSQGSPMEHTDTQYF
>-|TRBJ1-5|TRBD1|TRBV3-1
TGTGCCAGCAGCCAGTCCGGGACAGGTGGCCAGCCCCAGCATTTT
CASSQSGTGGQPQHF
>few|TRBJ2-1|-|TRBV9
TGTGCCAGCAGCGTTAGTCCTGGGGTGTACAATGAGCAGTTCTTC
CASSVSPGVYNEQFF
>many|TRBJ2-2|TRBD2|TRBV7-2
TGTGCCAGCAGCTCCAATAGCGGGGGGGCCGCCGGGGAGCTGTTTTTT
CASSSNSGGAAGELFF
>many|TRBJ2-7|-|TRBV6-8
TGTGCCAGCAGTTACTCGTACGGACCCTACGAGCAGTACTTC
CASSYSYGPYEQYF
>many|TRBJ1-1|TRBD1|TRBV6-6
TGTGCCAGCCATACTACAGGGGGCGCGACTGAAGCTTTCTTT
CASHTTGGATEAFF
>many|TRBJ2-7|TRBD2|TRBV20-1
TGCAGTGCTAGAAAGTTTGGCGGGAGTTACGAGCAGTACTTC
CSARKFGGSYEQYF
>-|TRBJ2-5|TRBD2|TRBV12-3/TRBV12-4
TGTGCCAGCAGTCCCATACTTGCGGGGGGTCGGGAGACCCAGTACTTC
CASSPILAGGRETQYF
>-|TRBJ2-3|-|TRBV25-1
TGTGCCAGCAGCATGACTGACGGGCTGAGCACAGATACGCAGTATTTT
CASSMTDGLSTDTQYF
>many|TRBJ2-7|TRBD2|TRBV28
TGTGCCAGCAGTTTATTTGGGACTAGGGAGTACTTC
CASSLFGTREYF
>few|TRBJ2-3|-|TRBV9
TGTGCCAGCAGCGTAGAGGGCAGGATAAGACGAGATACGCAGTATTTT
CASSVEGRIRRDTQYF
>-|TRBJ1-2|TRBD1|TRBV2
TGTGCCAGCATCGACAGGGGGAAGAACTATGGCTACACCTTC
CASIDRGKNYGYTF
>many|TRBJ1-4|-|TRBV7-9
TGTGCCTCTACGGGGGTCCCTGAACGGCTGTTTTTT
CASTGVPERLFF
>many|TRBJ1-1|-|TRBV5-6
TGTGCCAGCAGCGTACAGGCAACTGAAGCTTTCTTT
CASSVQATEAFF
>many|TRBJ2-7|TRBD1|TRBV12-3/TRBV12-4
TGTGCCAGCAGGGGGACAGGGGTGGACGAGCAGTACTTC
CASRGTGVDEQYF
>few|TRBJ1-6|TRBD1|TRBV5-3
TGTGCCAGCAGCCTCGACAGGGAGGATTCACCCCTCCACTTT
CASSLDREDSPLHF
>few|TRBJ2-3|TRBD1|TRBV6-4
TGTGCCAGCAGTGGGACAGGGCACACAGATACGCAGTATTTT
CASSGTGHTDTQYF